The present TCR beta chain was sequenced within a study of CD8+ T cells in alopecia areata. Study findings and constraints: Normal skin's resident alphabeta T cells are also sequenced in scalp samples. Lesional scalp exceeded normal scalp in clonality, especially in alopecia totalis/universalis.

Alopecia areata patients had lesional scalp punch biopsies and peripheral blood taken from them. PBMCs were stained for CD3, CD4 and CD8, and CD4+ and CD8+ T cells were sorted. This CDR3 has 12 amino acids. Germline CDR1 and CDR2: SQVTM and ANQGSEA. Between the trimmed V and J ends, which lost 1 base and 5 bases, there was a span of 8 bases. After isolation, RNA underwent reverse transcription to generate cDNA as the sequencing template. Clones were read by immunoSEQ multiplex PCR, and TCRdb kept only the in-frame ones, dropping some. The sample has 150,000 to 180,000 clones, 50% to 65% seen once; the top ten hold less than 20%. This clone was recorded once. What it recognizes is unknown.

The chain uses TRBV29-1 and TRBJ1-2, with D maybe TRBD1 (5 bases). This TCR derives from a human donor with alopecia areata. The sample in question was CD8+ T cells sorted from blood, obtained at week 0. Written as DNA, the CDR3 is TGCAGCGTTGAAGGGGGGTTATATGGCTACACCTTC. This sequence encodes CSVEGGLYGYTF.